These 20 T cell receptor beta chains share one sample of origin, sequenced in a study of CD8 T cells in ankylosing spondylitis. In TCRdb, the 5' RACE reads were re-called with MiXCR into one record per CDR3 protein. The data contain 25,000 to 35,000 distinct CDR3 sequences, roughly 29% of them singletons. The sequencing sample was made of synovial fluid, either unsorted or a sorted T cell fraction (not recorded which). All receptors derive from a male donor with ankylosing spondylitis.

The DNA for the CDR3 is TGTGCCAGCAGTTACGCGGGAAGCACAGATACGCAGTATTTT. This sequence encodes CASSYAGSTDTQYF. The V gene is TRBV6-2 or TRBV6-3, the J gene TRBJ2-3; weak D call: TRBD2 (6 bases). Per the germline V gene, CDR1 is MNHEY and CDR2 is SVGEGT. The CDR3 is 14 amino acids. Trimming left V 2 bases short and J 0 bases short, with 6 bases between.

The V and J genes are TRBV9 and TRBJ2-3, with D unclear. V lost 3 bases, J lost 0 bases, and 8 bases lay in between. The germline CDR1 and CDR2 sequences are SGDLS and YYNGEE. This CDR3 contains 14 residues. The CDR3 coding sequence is TGTGCCAGCAGCGCTCTAGTGAGCACAGATACGCAGTATTTT. Translating gives CASSALVSTDTQYF.

There are many counts of this clonotype. V is TRBV14 and J is TRBJ1-2; D not certain. The V gene lost 0 bases and the J gene lost 7 bases, with 15 bases spanning the gap. The CDR3 totals 15 residues. Germline CDR1 and CDR2: SGHDN and FVKESK. CDR3 in DNA: TGTGCCAGCAGCCAAGATTACGGGTCGCCTGGTGGCTACACCTTC. It encodes CASSQDYGSPGGYTF.

The chain links TRBV7-9 to TRBJ1-2; 9 positions match TRBD1. The CDR3 totals 15 residues. The V and J ends lost 5 bases and 6 bases, in that order; junction bases with no gene match: 10. Germline V gene lookup returns CDR1 SEHNR and CDR2 FQNEAQ (reference sequence). CDR3 coding DNA: TGTGCCAGCAGCATAGGGACAGGGTTTGTCGATGGCTACACCTTC. This gives the protein CASSIGTGFVDGYTF.

The V call is TRBV28, the J call TRBJ1-1, with D maybe TRBD1 (6 bases). The V gene's germline CDR1 is MDHEN and CDR2 SYDVKM. CDR3 length: 14 amino acids. The V gene lost 10 bases and the J gene lost 2 bases, with 17 bases spanning the gap. CDR3 loop: CATRTAELNTEAFF. As DNA, the CDR3 is TGTGCCACCAGGACAGCCGAACTTAACACTGAAGCTTTCTTT.

A few counts support this clonotype. The rearrangement uses TRBV7-8 and TRBJ2-5; 13 positions match TRBD2. Germline V gene lookup returns CDR1 SGHVS and CDR2 FQNEAQ. Trimming at V came to 6 bases and at J to 6 bases, leaving 10 bases not matched to a gene. The CDR3 contains 16 residues. The CDR3 DNA sequence: TGTGCCAGCAGACCGGGACTAGCGGGGAGTGGAAAGACCCAGTACTTC. It yields the protein CASRPGLAGSGKTQYF.

This CDR3 reads CASTLGQKNEKLFF. The CDR3, as DNA: TGTGCCAGCACCCTGGGACAGAAAAATGAAAAACTGTTTTTT. This sequence joins TRBV7-9 and TRBJ1-4; 7 positions match TRBD1. Germline V lookup: CDR1 SEHNR, CDR2 FQNEAQ (reference sequence). The CDR3 has 14 amino acids. With V trimmed by 7 bases and J by 5 bases, 7 bases remained unmatched. Full variable domain (outside the CDR3, taken from reference TRBV7-9 and TRBJ1-4): DTGVSQNPRHKITKRGQNVTFRCDPISEHNRLYWYRQTLGQGPEFLTYFQNEAQLEKSRLLSDRFSAERPKGSFSTLEIQRTEQGDSAMYLCASTLGQKNEKLFFGSGTQLSVL.

The sample holds a few counts of this clonotype. The chain employs TRBV24-1 and TRBJ2-6, with a weak D call TRBD1 (6 bases). Trimming shortened V by 4 bases and J by 4 bases, and 13 bases separated the two germline ends. This CDR3 spans 16 amino acids. Germline assignment: CDR1 KGHDR and CDR2 SFDVKD. The CDR3 sequence is CATSEGAVAGANVLTF. CDR3 DNA sequence: TGTGCCACCAGTGAGGGGGCAGTGGCCGGGGCCAACGTCCTGACTTTC.

CDR3 sequence (DNA): TGTGCCAGCAGCTTCTGGGACGGTGGATACGGCTACACCTTC. Its protein product is CASSFWDGGYGYTF. The chain couples TRBV5-6 to TRBJ1-2; perhaps TRBD1 as D (5 bases). The CDR3 is made up of 14 amino acids. The V and J ends lost 2 bases and 8 bases respectively, with 16 bases between them. CDR1 and CDR2 from the germline V gene are SGHDT and YYEEEE.

The rearrangement uses TRBV4-1 and TRBJ2-1; 8 nucleotides align to TRBD2. With V trimmed by 1 base and J by 6 bases, 8 bases remained unmatched. CDR1 and CDR2 from the germline V gene are MGHRA and YSYEKL. This CDR3 has 16 amino acids. The CDR3 region is CASSQVGAGGGNEQFF. The CDR3 coding sequence is TGCGCCAGCAGCCAAGTAGGGGCGGGGGGAGGCAATGAGCAGTTCTTC.

The rearrangement uses TRBV27 and TRBJ2-3, with TRBD1 matching over 8 bases. Germline V CDR1 and CDR2: MNHEY, SMNVEV (reference sequence). The CDR3 extends over 17 amino acids. V trimming: 7 bases; J trimming: 1 base; junction bases outside the gene matches: 13. As DNA, the CDR3 is TGTGCCAGCAACCTCCCGGACAGGGTCAGGGGCACAGATACGCAGTATTTT. Its translation: CASNLPDRVRGTDTQYF.

The V call is TRBV9, the J call TRBJ1-1, with D maybe TRBD1 (5 bases). Trimming took off 4 bases at V and 5 bases at J, with 21 bases between the two ends. The length of the CDR3 is 16 residues. Germline V gene data show CDR1 as SGDLS and CDR2 as YYNGEE. CDR3 sequence: CASSSRTGGVWTEAFF. In nucleotides, the CDR3 is TGTGCCAGCAGCTCCCGAACGGGGGGGGTGTGGACTGAAGCTTTCTTT.

V usage is TRBV5-6 and J usage is TRBJ2-1; 8 bases are a match to TRBD2. CDR1 SGHDT and CDR2 YYEEEE come from the germline V gene. V lost 1 base to trimming and J lost 8 bases; unmatched junction nucleotides: 14. The CDR3 runs to 17 residues. The CDR3 nucleotides are TGTGCCAGCAGCTTGTGGTTCGCGGTAGCGGGAACTGATGAGCAGTTCTTC. This codes for CASSLWFAVAGTDEQFF.

This chain uses TRBV6-2 or TRBV6-3 with TRBJ1-2; D uncertain. This CDR3 is built from 15 residues. V was clipped by 4 bases and J by 0 bases, with 12 bases between them. Germline V CDR1 and CDR2: MNHEY, SVGEGT. For the CDR3, the DNA is TGTGCCAGCAGTTTCTTAAAGTCAGCTAACTATGGCTACACCTTC. It specifies CASSFLKSANYGYTF.

This clonotype was observed a handful of times. The chain has TRBV25-1 and TRBJ2-1; the D is unclear. Trimming stripped 6 bases from V and 3 bases from J, with 0 bases between. This CDR3 contains 10 residues. CDR1 and CDR2 (germline): MGHDK, SYGVNS. CDR3 in amino acids: CASSYNEQFF. The CDR3 coding sequence is TGTGCCAGCAGCTACAATGAGCAGTTCTTC. Drawing the rest from reference TRBV25-1 and TRBJ2-1, the complete variable domain is EADIYQTPRYLVIGTGKKITLECSQTMGHDKMYWYQQDPGMELHLIHYSYGVNSTEKGDLSSESTVSRIRTEHFPLTLESARPSHTSQYLCASSYNEQFFGPGTRLTVL.

V is TRBV5-5 and J is TRBJ1-1, with 10 bases identical to TRBD1. The length of the CDR3 is 18 residues. V was pared by 2 bases and J by 0 bases, with 10 bases of the junction left unmatched. Per germline, CDR1 SGHKS and CDR2 YYEKEE (reference sequence). The CDR3 DNA reads as TGTGCCAGCAGCTTTCTGGGGACAGGGGATTCTATGAACACTGAAGCTTTCTTT. It is translated as CASSFLGTGDSMNTEAFF.

The chain has TRBV11-2 and TRBJ2-1, with a possible D match to TRBD2 (6 bases). The CDR3 has 16 residues. Germline V gene sequence: CDR1 SGHAT, CDR2 FQNNGV. The V end lost 0 bases, the J end lost 0 bases, and 9 bases lay between the germline ends. CDR3 in amino acids: CASSLDHGGSYNEQFF. The CDR3 DNA reads as TGTGCCAGCAGCTTAGATCACGGGGGCTCCTACAATGAGCAGTTCTTC.

The chain couples TRBV5-6 to TRBJ2-1; 11 bases agree with TRBD2. Germline CDR1 and CDR2: SGHDT and YYEEEE. J lost 7 bases, V lost 0 bases, and 6 bases had no gene match. The CDR3 loop spans 16 amino acids. For the CDR3, the DNA is TGTGCCAGCAGCTTGGAACTAGCGGGAGTGCGAAATGAGCAGTTCTTC. It is translated as CASSLELAGVRNEQFF. Filled out from reference TRBV5-6 and TRBJ2-1, the complete variable domain reads DAGVTQSPTHLIKTRGQQVTLRCSPKSGHDTVSWYQQALGQGPQFIFQYYEEEERQRGNFPDRFSGHQFPNYSSELNVNALLLGDSALYLCASSLELAGVRNEQFFGPGTRLTVL.

V usage is TRBV12-3 or TRBV12-4 and J usage is TRBJ2-1; no firm D call. V lost 3 bases and J 6 bases, leaving 9 bases between the germline ends. The CDR3 is 13 residues long. The CDR3 loop reads CASSFTGFNEQFF. Here the CDR3 DNA reads TGTGCCAGCAGTTTTACCGGGTTCAATGAGCAGTTCTTC.

The rearrangement joins TRBV9 to TRBJ2-3; 8 bases align to TRBD2. Per the germline V gene, CDR1 is SGDLS and CDR2 is YYNGEE. Losses at the gene ends were 0 bases for V and 2 bases for J; bases not matched to a gene: 20. The CDR3 is made up of 21 amino acids. CDR3 nucleotides: TGTGCCAGCAGCGTAGGGGTCCGGGGGGGCGCGATCGGGCCCCACACAGATACGCAGTATTTT. This translates into CASSVGVRGGAIGPHTDTQYF.